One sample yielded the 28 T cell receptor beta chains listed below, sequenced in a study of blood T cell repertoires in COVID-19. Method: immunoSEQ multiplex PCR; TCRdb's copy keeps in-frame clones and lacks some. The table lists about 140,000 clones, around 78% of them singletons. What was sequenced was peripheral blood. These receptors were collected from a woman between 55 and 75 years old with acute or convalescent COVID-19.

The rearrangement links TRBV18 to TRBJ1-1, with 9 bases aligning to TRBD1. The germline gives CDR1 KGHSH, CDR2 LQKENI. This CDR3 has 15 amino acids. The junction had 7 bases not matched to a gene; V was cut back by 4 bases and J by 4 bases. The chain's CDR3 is CASSLQTGGGTEAFF. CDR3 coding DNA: TGTGCCAGCTCACTGCAGACAGGGGGTGGCACTGAAGCTTTCTTT.

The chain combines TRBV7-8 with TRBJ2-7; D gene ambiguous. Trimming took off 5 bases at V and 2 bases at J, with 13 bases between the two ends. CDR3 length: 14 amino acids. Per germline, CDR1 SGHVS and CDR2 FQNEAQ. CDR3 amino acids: CASSATLGPYEQYF. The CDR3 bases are TGTGCCAGCAGCGCGACTTTAGGTCCCTACGAGCAGTACTTC.

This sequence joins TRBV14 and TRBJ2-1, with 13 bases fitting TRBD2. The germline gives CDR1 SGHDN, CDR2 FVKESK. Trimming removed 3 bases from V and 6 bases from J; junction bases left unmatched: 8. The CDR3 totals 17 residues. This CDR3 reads CASSHEKLAGGPNEQFF. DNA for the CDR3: TGTGCCAGCAGCCACGAGAAACTAGCGGGAGGGCCCAATGAGCAGTTCTTC.

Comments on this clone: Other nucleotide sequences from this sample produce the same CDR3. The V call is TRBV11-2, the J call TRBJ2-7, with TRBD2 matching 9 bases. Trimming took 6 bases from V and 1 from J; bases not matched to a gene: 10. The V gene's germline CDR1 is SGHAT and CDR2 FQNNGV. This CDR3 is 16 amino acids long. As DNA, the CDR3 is TGTGCCAGCAGTCTAACTGGGGCGGGAGGGTCCTACGAGCAGTACTTC. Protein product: CASSLTGAGGSYEQYF. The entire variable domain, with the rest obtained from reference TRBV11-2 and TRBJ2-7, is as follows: EAGVAQSPRYKIIEKRQSVAFWCNPISGHATLYWYQQILGQGPKLLIQFQNNGVVDDSQLPKDRFSAERLKGVDSTLKIQPAKLEDSAVYLCASSLTGAGGSYEQYFGPGTRLTVT.

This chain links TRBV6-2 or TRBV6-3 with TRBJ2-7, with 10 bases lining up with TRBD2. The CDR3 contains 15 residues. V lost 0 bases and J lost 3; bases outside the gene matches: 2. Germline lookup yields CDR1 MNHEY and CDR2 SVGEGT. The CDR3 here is CASSYSSGRVYEQYF. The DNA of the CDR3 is TGTGCCAGCAGTTACTCGAGCGGGAGGGTCTACGAGCAGTACTTC.

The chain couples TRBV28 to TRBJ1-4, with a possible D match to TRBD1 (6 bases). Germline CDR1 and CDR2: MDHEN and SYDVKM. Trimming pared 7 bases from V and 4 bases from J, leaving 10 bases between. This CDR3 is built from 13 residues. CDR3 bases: TGTGCCAGCAAAGACAGGATTAATGAAAAACTGTTTTTT. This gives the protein CASKDRINEKLFF.

The CDR3 coding sequence is TGTGCCTGGAATGTTAGGGGGCAGAGGGGAGAAAATCAGCCCCAGCATTTT. This translates into CAWNVRGQRGENQPQHF. The V call is TRBV30, the J call TRBJ1-5; 7 nucleotides agree with TRBD1. The CDR3 runs 17 residues. The V gene's germline CDR1 is GTSNPN and CDR2 SVGIG (reference sequence). The junction had 16 bases not matched to a gene; V was cut back by 4 bases and J by 4 bases. The variable domain in full, completed from reference TRBV30 and TRBJ1-5, reads SQTIHQWPATLVQPVGSPLSLECTVEGTSNPNLYWYRQAAGRGLQLLFYSVGIGQISSEVPQNLSASRPQDRQFILSSKKLLLSDSGFYLCAWNVRGQRGENQPQHFGDGTRLSIL.

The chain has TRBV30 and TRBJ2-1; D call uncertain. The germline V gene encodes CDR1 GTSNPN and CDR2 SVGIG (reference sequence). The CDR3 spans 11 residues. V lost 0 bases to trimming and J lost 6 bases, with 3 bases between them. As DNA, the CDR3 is TGTGCCTGGAGTGTACTCAATGAGCAGTTCTTC. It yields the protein CAWSVLNEQFF.

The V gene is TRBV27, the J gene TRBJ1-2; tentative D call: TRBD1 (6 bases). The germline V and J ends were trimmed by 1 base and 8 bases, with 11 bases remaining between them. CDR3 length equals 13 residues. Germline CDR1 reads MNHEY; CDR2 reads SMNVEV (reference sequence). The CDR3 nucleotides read TGTGCCAGCAGTTTATTACAGGGTAGCGGCTACACCTTC. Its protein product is CASSLLQGSGYTF.

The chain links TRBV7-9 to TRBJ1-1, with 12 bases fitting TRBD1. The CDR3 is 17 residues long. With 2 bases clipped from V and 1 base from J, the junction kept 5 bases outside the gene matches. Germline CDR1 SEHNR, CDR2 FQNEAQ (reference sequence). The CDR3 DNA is TGTGCCAGCAGCTTACCGGGACAGGGGGCAACGAACACTGAAGCTTTCTTT. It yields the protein CASSLPGQGATNTEAFF. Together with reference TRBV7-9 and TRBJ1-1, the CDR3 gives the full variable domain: DTGVSQNPRHKITKRGQNVTFRCDPISEHNRLYWYRQTLGQGPEFLTYFQNEAQLEKSRLLSDRFSAERPKGSFSTLEIQRTEQGDSAMYLCASSLPGQGATNTEAFFGQGTRLTVV.

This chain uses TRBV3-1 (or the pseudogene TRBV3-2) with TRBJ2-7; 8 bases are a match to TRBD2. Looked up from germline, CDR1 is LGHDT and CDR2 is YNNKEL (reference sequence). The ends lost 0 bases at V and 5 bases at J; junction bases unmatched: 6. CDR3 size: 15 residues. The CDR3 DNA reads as TGTGCCAGCAGCCAAGATCTCGGGAGGGCCGACGAGCAGTACTTC. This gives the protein CASSQDLGRADEQYF.

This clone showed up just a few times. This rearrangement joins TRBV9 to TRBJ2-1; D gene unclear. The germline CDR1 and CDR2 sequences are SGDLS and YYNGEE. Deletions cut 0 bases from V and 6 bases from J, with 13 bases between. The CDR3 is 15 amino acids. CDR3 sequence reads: CASSVGTLGANEQFF. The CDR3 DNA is TGTGCCAGCAGCGTAGGAACCCTAGGAGCCAATGAGCAGTTCTTC.

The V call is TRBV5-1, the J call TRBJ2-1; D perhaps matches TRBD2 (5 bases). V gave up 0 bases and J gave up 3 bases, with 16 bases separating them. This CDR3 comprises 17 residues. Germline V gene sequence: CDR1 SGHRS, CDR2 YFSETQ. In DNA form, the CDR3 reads TGCGCCAGCAGCTTGGGGTGGGAGTCGCCGCTCTACAATGAGCAGTTCTTC. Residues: CASSLGWESPLYNEQFF.

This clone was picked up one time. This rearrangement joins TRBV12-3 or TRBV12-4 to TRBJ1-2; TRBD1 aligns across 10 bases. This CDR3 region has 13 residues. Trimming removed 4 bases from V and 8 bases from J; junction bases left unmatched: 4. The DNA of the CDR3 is TGTGCCAGCAGTTCGACAGGGGGCTGGGGCTACACCTTC. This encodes CASSSTGGWGYTF.

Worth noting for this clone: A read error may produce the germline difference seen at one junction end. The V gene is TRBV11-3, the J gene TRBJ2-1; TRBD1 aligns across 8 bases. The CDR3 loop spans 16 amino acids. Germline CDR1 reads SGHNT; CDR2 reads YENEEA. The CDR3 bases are TGTGCCAGCAGCGTTTCGGGCGCAGGGGGCTACAGTGAGCAGTTCTTC. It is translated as CASSVSGAGGYSEQFF.

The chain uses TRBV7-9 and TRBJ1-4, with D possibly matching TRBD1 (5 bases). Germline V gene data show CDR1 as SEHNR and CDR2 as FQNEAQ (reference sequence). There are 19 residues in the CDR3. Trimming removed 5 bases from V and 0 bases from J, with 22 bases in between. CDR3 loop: CASSTRAGREGATNEKLFF. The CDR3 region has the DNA TGTGCCAGCAGCACCCGGGCGGGGCGGGAGGGTGCAACTAATGAAAAACTGTTTTTT.

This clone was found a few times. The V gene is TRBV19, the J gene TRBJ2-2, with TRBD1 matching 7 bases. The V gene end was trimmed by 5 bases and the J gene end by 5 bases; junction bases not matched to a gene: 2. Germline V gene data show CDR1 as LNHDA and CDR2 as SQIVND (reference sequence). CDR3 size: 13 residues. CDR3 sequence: CASSPQGTGELFF. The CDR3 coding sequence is TGTGCCAGTAGTCCACAGGGGACCGGGGAGCTGTTTTTT.

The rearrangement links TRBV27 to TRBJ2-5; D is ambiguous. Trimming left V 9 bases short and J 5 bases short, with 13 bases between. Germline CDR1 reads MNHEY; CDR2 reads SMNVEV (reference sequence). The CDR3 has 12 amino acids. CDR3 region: CASSPVGETQYF. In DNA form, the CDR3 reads TGTGCCAGTTCACCAGTCGGGGAGACCCAGTACTTC.

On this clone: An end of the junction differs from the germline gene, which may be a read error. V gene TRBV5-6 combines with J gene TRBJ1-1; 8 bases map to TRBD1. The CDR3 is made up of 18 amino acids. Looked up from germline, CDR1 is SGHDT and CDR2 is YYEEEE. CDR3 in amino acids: CASSEQFRKTGVYTEVFF. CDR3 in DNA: TGTGCCAGCAGCGAACAGTTCCGGAAGACAGGGGTATACACTGAAGTTTTCTTT.

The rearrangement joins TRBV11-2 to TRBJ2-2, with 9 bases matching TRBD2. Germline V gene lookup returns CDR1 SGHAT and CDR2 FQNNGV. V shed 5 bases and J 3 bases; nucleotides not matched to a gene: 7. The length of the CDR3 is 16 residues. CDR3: CASSLRASGDTGELFF. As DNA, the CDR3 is TGTGCCAGCAGCCTCCGGGCTAGCGGGGACACCGGGGAGCTGTTTTTT.

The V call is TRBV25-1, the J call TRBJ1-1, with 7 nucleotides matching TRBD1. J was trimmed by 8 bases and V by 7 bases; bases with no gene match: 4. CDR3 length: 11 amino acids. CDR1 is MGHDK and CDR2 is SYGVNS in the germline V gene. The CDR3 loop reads CASTLTGEAFF. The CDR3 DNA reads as TGTGCCAGCACCCTGACAGGGGAAGCTTTCTTT.

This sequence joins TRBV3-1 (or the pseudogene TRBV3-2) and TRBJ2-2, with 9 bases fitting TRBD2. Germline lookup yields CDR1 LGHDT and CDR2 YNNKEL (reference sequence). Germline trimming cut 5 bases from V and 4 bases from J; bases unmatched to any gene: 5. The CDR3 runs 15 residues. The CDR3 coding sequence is TGTGCCAGCAGCATCGGGACTAGCCCCACCGGGGAGCTGTTTTTT. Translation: CASSIGTSPTGELFF.

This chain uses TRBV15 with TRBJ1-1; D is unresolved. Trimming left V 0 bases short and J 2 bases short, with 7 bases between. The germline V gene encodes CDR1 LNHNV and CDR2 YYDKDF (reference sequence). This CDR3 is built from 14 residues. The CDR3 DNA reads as TGTGCCACCAGCAGAGATCTAGGCAACACTGAAGCTTTCTTT. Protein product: CATSRDLGNTEAFF.

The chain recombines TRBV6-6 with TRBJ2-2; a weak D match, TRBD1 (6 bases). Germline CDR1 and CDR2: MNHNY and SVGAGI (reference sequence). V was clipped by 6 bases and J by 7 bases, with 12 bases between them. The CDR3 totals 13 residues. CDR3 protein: CASRPGENGELFF. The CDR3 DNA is TGTGCCAGCAGACCAGGGGAAAACGGGGAGCTGTTTTTT.

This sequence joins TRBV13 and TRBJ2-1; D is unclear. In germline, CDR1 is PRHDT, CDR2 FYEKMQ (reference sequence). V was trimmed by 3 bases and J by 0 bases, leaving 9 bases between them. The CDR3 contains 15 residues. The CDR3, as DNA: TGTGCCAGCAGCTTCAGCTACAGCTCCTACAATGAGCAGTTCTTC. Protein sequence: CASSFSYSSYNEQFF.

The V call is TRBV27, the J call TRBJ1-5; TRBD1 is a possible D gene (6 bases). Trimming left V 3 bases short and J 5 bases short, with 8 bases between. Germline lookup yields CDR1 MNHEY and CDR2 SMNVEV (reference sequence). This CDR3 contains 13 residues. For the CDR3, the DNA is TGTGCCAGCAGTTTGGGGGCGGATCAGCCCCAGCATTTT. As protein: CASSLGADQPQHF.

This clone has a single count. The CDR3: CASTRLAGGGTQYF. For the CDR3, the DNA is TGTGCCAGCACCAGACTAGCGGGAGGGGGGACCCAGTACTTC. The chain has TRBV28 and TRBJ2-5; TRBD2 matches 14 bases. V lost 7 bases to trimming and J lost 7 bases; unmatched junction nucleotides: 5. The germline V gene has CDR1 MDHEN and CDR2 SYDVKM. The CDR3 totals 14 residues.

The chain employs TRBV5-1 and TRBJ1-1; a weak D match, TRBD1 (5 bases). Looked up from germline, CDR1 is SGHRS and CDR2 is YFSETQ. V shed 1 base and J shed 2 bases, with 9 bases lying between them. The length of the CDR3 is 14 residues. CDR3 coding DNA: TGCGCCAGCAGCTTGACAGGCCCCAACACTGAAGCTTTCTTT. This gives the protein CASSLTGPNTEAFF.